This T cell receptor beta chain was documented in a study of CD8 T cells in Susac syndrome. The RNA input was about 0.5 to 1 ug, and it was reverse transcribed with random hexamers. TCRdb redid the calling of the immunoSEQ multiplex PCR reads with MiXCR, one entry per CDR3 protein. This table has 95,000 to 150,000 distinct CDR3 sequences, about 95% appearing once. This CDR3 contains 17 residues. Germline CDR1 is MGHRA and CDR2 is YSYEKL. Trimming left V 1 base short and J 13 bases short, with 26 bases between. Sequencing input: CD8+ T cells from PBMCs. The chain uses TRBV4-1 and TRBJ1-5; D not resolved. The sequence was obtained from a human donor with Susac syndrome. CDR3 residues: CASSQGTEHSNQPQQHF. The CDR3 region has the DNA TGCGCCAGCAGCCAAGGAACAGAGCATAGCAATCAGCCCCAGCAGCATTTT.